The 8 T cell receptor beta chains in this list originate from one sample, sequenced in a study of blood T cell repertoires in COVID-19. Using immunoSEQ multiplex PCR, the repertoire was profiled, and TCRdb retains in-frame clones only, with some absent. The sample carries roughly 200,000 clones, roughly 84% recorded once. Sequenced sample: peripheral blood. The receptor set was obtained from a man between 45 and 60 years old with active or convalescent COVID-19.

In this sample, this clone turned up once. The chain carries TRBV28 and TRBJ1-2; D call uncertain. Germline V gene data show CDR1 as MDHEN and CDR2 as SYDVKM. This CDR3 is 16 amino acids long. The V end was cut by 5 bases, the J end by 9 bases, with 25 bases between. CDR3 loop: CASSAPGTAAKVSYTF. In DNA, the CDR3 is TGTGCCAGCAGTGCCCCCGGTACAGCGGCCAAAGTAAGCTACACCTTC.

V is TRBV29-1 and J is TRBJ2-1; 7 bases are shared with TRBD1. There are 13 residues in the CDR3. Germline V gene lookup returns CDR1 SQVTM and CDR2 ANQGSEA. V gave up 4 bases and J gave up 6 bases; unmatched junction bases: 6. The CDR3 loop reads CSVATGRGNEQFF. The CDR3 DNA follows: TGCAGCGTTGCGACAGGGAGAGGCAATGAGCAGTTCTTC.

The chain employs TRBV19 and TRBJ1-1; 7 nucleotides agree with TRBD1. Per germline, CDR1 LNHDA and CDR2 SQIVND (reference sequence). After removal of 4 bases from V and 8 bases from J, the junction contained 7 bases not matched to a gene. The CDR3 runs to 13 residues. CDR3 residues: CASSTQRQGEAFF. The CDR3 DNA reads TGTGCCAGTAGTACGCAAAGACAGGGCGAAGCTTTCTTT.

CDR3 nucleotides: TGTGCCAGCAGTGCTATTCCGGAGGGGGGGAAGAACTATGGCTACACCTTC. Translated, it gives CASSAIPEGGKNYGYTF. The chain links TRBV2 to TRBJ1-2; possibly TRBD1 for D (6 bases). This CDR3 spans 17 amino acids. The germline V gene encodes CDR1 SNHLY and CDR2 FYNNEI. Trimming removed 4 bases from V and 2 bases from J, with 20 bases in between.

This chain uses TRBV3-1 (or the pseudogene TRBV3-2) with TRBJ1-6, with a possible D match to TRBD1 (6 bases). There are 15 residues in the CDR3. Per the germline V gene, CDR1 is LGHDT and CDR2 is YNNKEL (reference sequence). The germline V and J ends were trimmed by 5 bases and 7 bases, with 15 bases remaining between them. The CDR3 DNA reads as TGTGCCAGCAGCTCCCAGGACAGAAGAAATTCACCCCTCCACTTT. Translated, it gives CASSSQDRRNSPLHF.

The gene calls are TRBV28 and TRBJ2-7; 7 bases agree with TRBD1. With 8 bases clipped from V and 2 bases from J, the junction kept 9 bases outside the gene matches. Per the germline V gene, CDR1 is MDHEN and CDR2 is SYDVKM. This CDR3 contains 14 residues. The CDR3 DNA sequence: TGTGCCAGCTTCCCTTCCGGGACAGCCTACGAGCAGTACTTC. This gives the protein CASFPSGTAYEQYF.

This clone was found once. The rearrangement links TRBV30 to TRBJ1-1; TRBD1 aligns across 9 bases. Germline CDR1 is GTSNPN and CDR2 is SVGIG (reference sequence). CDR3 length: 14 residues. V was clipped by 3 bases and J by 11 bases; unmatched bases: 13. This CDR3 is CAWRTGGGRVRAFF. CDR3 nucleotide sequence: TGTGCCTGGAGGACAGGGGGAGGTCGCGTAAGGGCTTTCTTT.

The CDR3: CASKRQGSINEKLFF. The DNA for the CDR3 is TGTGCCAGTAAGAGACAGGGGTCCATTAATGAAAAACTGTTTTTT. The chain carries TRBV19 and TRBJ1-4; 8 bases match TRBD1. The ends lost 7 bases at V and 4 bases at J; junction bases unmatched: 8. CDR1 is LNHDA, CDR2 SQIVND, per germline (reference sequence). This CDR3 is 15 amino acids long.